This TCR beta chain appears in the sequencing data of a study of T cell changes during pregnancy in multiple sclerosis (dated by TCRdb to between 2018 and 2021). With respect to the entire study: Changes in the T cell repertoire over the course of pregnancy were examined in this study in women with multiple sclerosis.

Library preparation used the immunoSEQ multiplex PCR assay. TCRdb carries this immuneACCESS record with in-frame sequences only. Its versions omit some clonotypes, under half of them owing to an unresolved V gene in the studies checked, with the rest unexplained. The sample includes around 38,000 clones, with roughly 92% observed a single time. About 0.45% of the sample goes to the ten largest clones. Comments on this clone: Its antigen is still unknown. The input lacks base qualities; no much larger clone sits a single base away.

The germline V gene supplies CDR1 SGHTS and CDR2 YDEGEE. There are 18 amino acids in the CDR3, from cysteine to phenylalanine inclusive. Just CDR3 DNA is preserved here, 54 bases in frame from base 1. The germline ends are 22 bases apart after V is trimmed by 0 bases and J by 6 bases. This receptor was obtained from a female donor in good health, enrolled as a control in a pregnancy study. The source material was CD4+ T cells from peripheral blood mononuclear cells, sampled in the third trimester of pregnancy. The rearrangement joined TRBV5-8 to TRBJ1-5; a tentative D match to TRBD1 spans 6 bases. The sequence in DNA is TGTGCCAGCAGCTTGGCCTTAGGTACGGTGGGGGCGGGTCAGCCCCAGCATTTT. It codes for CASSLALGTVGAGQPQHF.